The source of this T cell receptor beta chain is a study of T cell responses to AZD1222 COVID-19 vaccine. The protocol was immunoSEQ multiplex PCR, while the TCRdb copy is restricted to in-frame clones and leaves out a portion. Of more than 150,000 clones in the sample, around nine tenths are singletons; the top ten hold approximately 1.5%. Points on this clone: Its antigen is as yet unknown.

Broader study findings: Mostly white British, mostly female donors; authors suggested clonal diversity may be underestimated. Vaccine-associated CD4 TCRs ranged over spike, dominating at 160-218 and 743-854. After the peak T cell response, and only then, were repertoires sampled.

The V gene's germline CDR1 is LGHNA and CDR2 YNFKEQ. The CDR3 is 16 amino acids. V trimming: 4 bases; J trimming: 6 bases; junction bases outside the gene matches: 13. The sequenced sample was peripheral blood, obtained 28 days after the second AZD1222 dose. The chain uses TRBV4-2 and TRBJ1-1, with 8 bases fitting TRBD1. The clonotype comes from an adult who received the AZD1222 COVID-19 vaccine. DNA for the CDR3: TGTGCCAGCAGCCCCCATCGGACAGGGTTATTATCTGAAGCTTTCTTT. Encoded protein: CASSPHRTGLLSEAFF.